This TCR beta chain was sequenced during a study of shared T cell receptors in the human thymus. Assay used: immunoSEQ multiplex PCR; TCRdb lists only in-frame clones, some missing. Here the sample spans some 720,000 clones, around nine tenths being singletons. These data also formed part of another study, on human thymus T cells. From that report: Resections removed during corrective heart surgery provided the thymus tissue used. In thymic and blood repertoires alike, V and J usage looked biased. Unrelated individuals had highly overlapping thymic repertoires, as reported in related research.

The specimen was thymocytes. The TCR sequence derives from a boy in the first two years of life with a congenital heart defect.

The CDR3 is CASSQDQRENVGELFF. CDR3 coding DNA: TGCGCCAGCAGCCAAGATCAGCGGGAGAACGTCGGGGAGCTGTTTTTT. The chain uses TRBV4-3 and TRBJ2-2, with 8 bases fitting TRBD2. Germline assignment: CDR1 LGHNA and CDR2 YSLEER. This CDR3 is 16 amino acids long. Losses at the gene ends were 0 bases for V and 7 bases for J; bases not matched to a gene: 7.